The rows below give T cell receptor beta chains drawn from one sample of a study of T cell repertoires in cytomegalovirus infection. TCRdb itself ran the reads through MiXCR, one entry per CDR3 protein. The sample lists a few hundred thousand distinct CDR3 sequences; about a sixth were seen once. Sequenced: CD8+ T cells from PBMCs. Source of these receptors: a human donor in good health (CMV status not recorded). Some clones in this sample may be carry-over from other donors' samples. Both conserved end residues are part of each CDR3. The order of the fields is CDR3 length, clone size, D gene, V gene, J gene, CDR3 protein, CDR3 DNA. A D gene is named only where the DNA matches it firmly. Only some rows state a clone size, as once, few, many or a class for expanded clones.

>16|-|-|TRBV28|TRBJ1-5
CASSTRLRGGQGPQHF
TGTGCCAGCAGCACACGTCTGCGGGGGGGGCAAGGGCCCCAGCATTTT
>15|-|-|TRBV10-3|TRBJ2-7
CAISESGTPIGEQYF
TGTGCCATCAGTGAGTCTGGGACCCCGATAGGGGAGCAGTACTTC
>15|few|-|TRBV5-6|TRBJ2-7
CASSETGNVQYEQYF
TGTGCCAGCAGCGAAACAGGGAACGTTCAGTACGAGCAGTACTTC
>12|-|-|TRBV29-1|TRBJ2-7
CSVGGGSYEQYF
TGCAGCGTTGGAGGGGGGTCCTACGAGCAGTACTTC
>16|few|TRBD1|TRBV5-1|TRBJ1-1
CASRGSGGARATEAFF
TGCGCCAGCCGGGGTTCAGGGGGCGCGAGGGCCACTGAAGCTTTCTTT
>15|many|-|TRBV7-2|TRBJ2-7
CASSPNDPLPYEQYF
TGTGCCAGCAGCCCCAACGATCCCCTGCCCTACGAGCAGTACTTC
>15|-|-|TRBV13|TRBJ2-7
CASSQFGADGYEQYF
TGTGCCAGCAGCCAATTTGGGGCAGACGGGTACGAGCAGTACTTC
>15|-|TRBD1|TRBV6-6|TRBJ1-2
CASINRGAPFYGYTF
TGTGCCAGCATCAACAGGGGGGCGCCTTTCTATGGCTACACCTTC
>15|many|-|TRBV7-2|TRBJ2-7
CASSLGAGLSYEQYF
TGTGCCAGCAGCTTGGGCGCAGGGCTCTCCTACGAGCAGTACTTC
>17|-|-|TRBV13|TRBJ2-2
CASSSPTHPSNTGELFF
TGTGCCAGCAGCTCGCCTACTCACCCCTCGAACACCGGGGAGCTGTTTTTT
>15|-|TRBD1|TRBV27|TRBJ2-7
CASRLTGQGAYEQYF
TGTGCCAGCAGGCTAACGGGACAGGGCGCCTACGAGCAGTACTTC
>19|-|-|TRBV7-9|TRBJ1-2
CASSSPHRDTLETNYGYTF
TGTGCCAGCAGCTCGCCACACCGGGACACACTAGAGACTAACTATGGCTACACCTTC
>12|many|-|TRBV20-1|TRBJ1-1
CSARAGTTEAFF
TGCAGTGCTAGAGCCGGGACAACTGAAGCTTTCTTT
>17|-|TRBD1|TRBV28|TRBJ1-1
CVSTSGTVSRKNTEAFF
TGTGTCAGCACCTCCGGGACAGTTTCCCGAAAGAACACTGAAGCTTTCTTT
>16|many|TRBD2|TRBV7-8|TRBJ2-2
CASSKLAGGFGGELFF
TGTGCCAGCAGCAAACTAGCGGGGGGGTTCGGCGGGGAGCTGTTTTTT
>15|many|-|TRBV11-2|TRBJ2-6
CASSLTVSGANVLTF
TGTGCCAGCAGCTTAACAGTCTCTGGGGCCAACGTCCTGACTTTC
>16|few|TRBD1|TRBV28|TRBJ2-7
CASTLGGQGRIYEQYF
TGTGCCAGCACCCTTGGTGGACAGGGAAGAATCTACGAGCAGTACTTC
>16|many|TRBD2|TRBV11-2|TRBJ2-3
CASSSAGGLGTDTQYF
TGTGCCAGCAGCTCGGCGGGGGGGCTCGGGACAGATACGCAGTATTTT
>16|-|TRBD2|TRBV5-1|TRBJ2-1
CASSLARAGGPPWEFF
TGCGCCAGCAGCTTGGCGCGGGCGGGGGGCCCGCCGTGGGAGTTCTTC
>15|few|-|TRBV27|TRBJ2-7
CASRRRQLGGDEQYF
TGTGCCAGCAGGCGACGACAATTGGGGGGTGACGAGCAGTACTTC
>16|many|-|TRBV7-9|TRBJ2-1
CASSMPGPPRPNEQFF
TGTGCCAGCAGCATGCCGGGCCCCCCGAGGCCAAATGAGCAGTTCTTC
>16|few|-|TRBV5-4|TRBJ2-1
CASSVGHFSSYNEQFF
TGTGCCAGCAGCGTGGGACACTTCTCCTCCTACAATGAGCAGTTCTTC
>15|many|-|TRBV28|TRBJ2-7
CASSSFNRESSEQYF
TGTGCCAGCAGTTCCTTTAACAGGGAGTCTTCCGAGCAGTACTTC
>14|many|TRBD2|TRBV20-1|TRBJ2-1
CSAARLAGGKGLFF
TGCAGTGCTGCCCGGCTAGCGGGGGGCAAAGGGCTGTTCTTC
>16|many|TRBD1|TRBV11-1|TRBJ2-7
CASSLADRSFFDEQYF
TGTGCCAGCAGCTTGGCGGACAGGTCTTTTTTCGACGAGCAGTACTTC
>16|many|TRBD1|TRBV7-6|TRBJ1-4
CASSRGGRDRNEKLFF
TGTGCCAGCAGCCGCGGCGGCCGGGACAGGAATGAAAAACTGTTTTTT
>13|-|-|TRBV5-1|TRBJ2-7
CVSSKLGSYEQYF
TGCGTCAGCAGTAAACTGGGGTCCTACGAGCAGTACTTC
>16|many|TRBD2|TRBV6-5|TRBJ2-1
CASSTKIAGEGNEQFF
TGTGCCAGCAGTACAAAAATAGCGGGGGAGGGCAATGAGCAGTTCTTC
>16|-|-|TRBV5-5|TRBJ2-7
CASSLDDKGSSYEQYF
TGTGCCAGCAGCTTGGATGACAAGGGGAGCTCCTACGAGCAGTACTTC
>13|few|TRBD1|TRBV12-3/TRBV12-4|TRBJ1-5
CATGGTGDQPQHF
TGTGCCACTGGTGGGACAGGGGATCAGCCCCAGCATTTT
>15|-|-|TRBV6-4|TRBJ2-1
CAGSDSGSSYNEQFF
TGTGCCGGCAGTGACTCAGGGAGCTCCTACAATGAGCAGTTCTTC